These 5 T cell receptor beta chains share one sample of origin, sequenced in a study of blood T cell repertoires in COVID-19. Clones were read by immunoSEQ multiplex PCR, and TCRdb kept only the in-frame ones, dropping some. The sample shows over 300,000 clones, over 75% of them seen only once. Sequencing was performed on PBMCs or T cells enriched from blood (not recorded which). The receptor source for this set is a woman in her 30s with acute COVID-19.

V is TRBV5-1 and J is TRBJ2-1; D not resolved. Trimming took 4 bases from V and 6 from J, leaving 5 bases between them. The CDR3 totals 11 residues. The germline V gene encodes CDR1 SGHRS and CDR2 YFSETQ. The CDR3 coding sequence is TGCGCCAGCAGCACCAGCAATGAGCAGTTCTTC. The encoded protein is CASSTSNEQFF.

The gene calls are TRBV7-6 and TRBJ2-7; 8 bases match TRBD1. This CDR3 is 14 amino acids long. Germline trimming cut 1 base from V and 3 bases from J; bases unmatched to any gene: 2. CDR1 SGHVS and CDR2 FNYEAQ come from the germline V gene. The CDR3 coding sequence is TGTGCCAGCAGCTTAGAAGACAGGGGCTACGAGCAGTACTTC. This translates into CASSLEDRGYEQYF.

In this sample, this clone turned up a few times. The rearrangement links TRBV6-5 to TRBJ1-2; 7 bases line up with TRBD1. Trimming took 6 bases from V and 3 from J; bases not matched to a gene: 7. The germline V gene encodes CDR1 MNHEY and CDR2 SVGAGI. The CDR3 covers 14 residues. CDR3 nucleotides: TGTGCCAGCAGCCGACAGGGAATGGACTATGGCTACACCTTC. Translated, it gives CASSRQGMDYGYTF.

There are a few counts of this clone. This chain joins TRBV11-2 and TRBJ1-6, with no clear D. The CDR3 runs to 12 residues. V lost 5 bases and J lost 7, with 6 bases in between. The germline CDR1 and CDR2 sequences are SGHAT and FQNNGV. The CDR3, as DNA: TGTGCCAGCAGCCCGGGAAATTCACCCCTCCACTTT. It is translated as CASSPGNSPLHF.

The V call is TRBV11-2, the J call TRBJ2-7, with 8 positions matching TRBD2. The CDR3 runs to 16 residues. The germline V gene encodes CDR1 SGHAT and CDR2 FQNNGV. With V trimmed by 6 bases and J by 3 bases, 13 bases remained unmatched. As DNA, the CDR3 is TGTGCCAGCAGTCTTAGGTACGCGGGGGGTCTCTACGAGCAGTACTTC. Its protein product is CASSLRYAGGLYEQYF.